The clone carrying this TCR beta chain was found once. The antigen is unknown. This sample was included in a study of T cell responses to AZD1222 COVID-19 vaccine. Study details: Whether given at about 4 or about 12 weeks, second doses were pooled.

Whole-study results and caveats: The donor cohort was predominantly white British with a female majority, and clonal diversity may have been underestimated.

Germline values: CDR1 ENHRY, CDR2 SYGVKD. Germline trimming cut 8 bases from V and 6 bases from J; bases unmatched to any gene: 6. The CDR3 totals 12 residues. TCRdb's copy holds only in-frame clones and misses some; the assay was immunoSEQ multiplex PCR. The sample lists some 180,000 clones, about 90% occurring once. The V gene is TRBV10-3, the J gene TRBJ1-2; 7 bases fit TRBD1. Sequenced material: peripheral blood, taken on day 0 of AZD1222 vaccination. The sequence came from an adult in good health. CDR3: CAIETRGDGYTF. The CDR3 DNA follows: TGTGCCATCGAGACCAGGGGGGATGGCTACACCTTC.